Below are 2 T cell receptor beta chains sequenced from a single sample in a study of cytomegalovirus exposure and HLA in healthy donors. Use of 60 Vbeta and 13 Jbeta primers characterized the PCR. Clones were read by immunoSEQ multiplex PCR, and TCRdb kept only the in-frame ones, dropping some. The profile covers about 93,000 clones, with around 77% appearing a single time and under 0.75% taken by the ten largest. The material sequenced was PBMCs. The receptors stem from a man aged 25-45 years in good health and CMV-seronegative.

A few counts support this clone. This rearrangement joins TRBV4-1 to TRBJ2-2, with 9 bases aligning to TRBD2. After removal of 0 bases from V and 5 bases from J, the junction contained 16 bases not matched to a gene. From germline, CDR1 is MGHRA and CDR2 YSYEKL. The length of the CDR3 is 20 residues. The CDR3 nucleotides read TGCGCCAGCAGCCAAGATAAGTCTGTCAGCGGGAGGAGGGGGACCGGGGAGCTGTTTTTT. It encodes CASSQDKSVSGRRGTGELFF.

The chain couples TRBV5-1 to TRBJ1-1; TRBD1 aligns across 11 bases. The V gene end was trimmed by 1 base and the J gene end by 0 bases; junction bases not matched to a gene: 2. CDR3 length: 16 residues. CDR1 and CDR2 (germline): SGHRS, YFSETQ. The CDR3, as DNA: TGCGCCAGCAGCTTGCGGACAGGGGGCTTGAACACTGAAGCTTTCTTT. The encoded protein is CASSLRTGGLNTEAFF.